Given below is one T cell receptor beta chain in context. The data derive from a study of control samples from healthy donors and cancer patients. Assay used: immunoSEQ multiplex PCR; TCRdb lists only in-frame clones, some missing. This table holds about 230,000 clones, over 75% found once. The CDR3 runs 15 residues. Germline values: CDR1 MNHEY, CDR2 SVGAGI. The junction had 9 bases not matched to a gene; V was cut back by 5 bases and J by 7 bases. The sequenced sample consisted of PBMCs. The gene calls are TRBV6-5 and TRBJ1-2; 11 bases agree with TRBD1. This sequence originates from a woman in her sixties with lung cancer. The CDR3 loop reads CASSPTVGTGGGYTF. DNA for the CDR3: TGTGCCAGCAGTCCAACCGTCGGGACAGGGGGTGGCTACACCTTC.